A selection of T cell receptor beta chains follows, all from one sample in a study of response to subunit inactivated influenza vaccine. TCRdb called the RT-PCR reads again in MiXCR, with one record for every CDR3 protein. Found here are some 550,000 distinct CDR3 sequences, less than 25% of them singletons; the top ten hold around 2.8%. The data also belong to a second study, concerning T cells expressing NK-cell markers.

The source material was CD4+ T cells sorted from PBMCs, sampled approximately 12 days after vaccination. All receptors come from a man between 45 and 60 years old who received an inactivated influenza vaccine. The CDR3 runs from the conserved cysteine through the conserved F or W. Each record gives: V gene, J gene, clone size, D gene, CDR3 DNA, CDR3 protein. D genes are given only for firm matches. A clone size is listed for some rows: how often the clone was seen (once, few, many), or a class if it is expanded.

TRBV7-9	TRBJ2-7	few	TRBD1	TGTGCCAGCAGCTCACCTCCGGATGGGGACAGGGCCTACGAGCAGTACTTC	CASSSPPDGDRAYEQYF
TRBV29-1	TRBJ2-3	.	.	TGCAGCGTTGTTGGGGGGGCGAATACGCAGTATTTT	CSVVGGANTQYF
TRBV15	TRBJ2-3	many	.	TGTGCCACCAGCGGGGGTGGGACAGATACGCAGTATTTT	CATSGGGTDTQYF
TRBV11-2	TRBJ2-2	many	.	TGTGCCAGCAGCTTAGAGCGACTCGGCGGGGAGCTGTTTTTT	CASSLERLGGELFF
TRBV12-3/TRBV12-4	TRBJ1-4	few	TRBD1	TGTGCCAGCAGTTGGAGGACAGGCCATAATGAAAAACTGTTTTTT	CASSWRTGHNEKLFF
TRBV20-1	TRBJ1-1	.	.	TGCAGTGCTAGAGATCATGCTCAGGCCTCTAGAGCTTTCTTT	CSARDHAQASRAFF
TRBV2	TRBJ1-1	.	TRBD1	TGTGCCAGCAGTGAAGCACCGACAGGGAAAGCTTTCTTT	CASSEAPTGKAFF
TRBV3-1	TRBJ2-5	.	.	TGTGCCAGCAGCCACCCGACGGCAGCCCCAGGGGCCCAGTACTTC	CASSHPTAAPGAQYF
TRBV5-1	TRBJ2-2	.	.	TGCGCCAGCAGACCAATGGGAGGGGAGCTGTTTTTT	CASRPMGGELFF
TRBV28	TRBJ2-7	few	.	TGTGCCAGCAGCACAAAGGCGGAGCAGTACTTC	CASSTKAEQYF
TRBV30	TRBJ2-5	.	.	TGTGCCTCGCACGGCGGGGACCAAGAGACCCAGTACTTC	CASHGGDQETQYF
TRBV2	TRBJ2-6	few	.	TGTGCCAGCAATGGGGGTCGGTCCGGGGACTCTGGGGCCAACGTCCTGACTTTC	CASNGGRSGDSGANVLTF
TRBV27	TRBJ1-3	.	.	TGTGCCAGCAGACCTCAAGGAGGCTCTGGAAACACCATATATTTT	CASRPQGGSGNTIYF
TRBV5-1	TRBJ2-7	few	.	TGCGCCAGCAGCTCAATACAAGGATTCAGGTACGAGCAGTACTTC	CASSSIQGFRYEQYF
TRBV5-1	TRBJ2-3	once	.	TGCGCCAGCAGCTTGGGTACAGGACCCTCTAGCACAGATACGCAGTATTTT	CASSLGTGPSSTDTQYF
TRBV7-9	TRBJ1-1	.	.	TGTGCCAGCAGCCCCCGGGCGGGGGCCACTGAAGCTTTCTTT	CASSPRAGATEAFF
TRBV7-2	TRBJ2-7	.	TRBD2	TGTGCCAGCAGCTTAAGGCCCAGCGGGGGGGCTGAGCAGTACTTC	CASSLRPSGGAEQYF
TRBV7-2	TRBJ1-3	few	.	TGTGCCAGCAGCTTAGATCGGCGGGCCATATATTTT	CASSLDRRAIYF
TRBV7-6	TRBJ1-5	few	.	TGTGCCAGGCCGTGGTGGGTACTCAATCAGCCCCAGCATTTT	CARPWWVLNQPQHF
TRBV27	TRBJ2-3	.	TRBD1	TGTGCCAGCAGTTTTGACAGGGGGAGGACAGATACGCAGTATTTT	CASSFDRGRTDTQYF
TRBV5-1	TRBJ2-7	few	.	TGCGCCAGCAGCCTAGGAGAGTACGAGCAGTACTTC	CASSLGEYEQYF
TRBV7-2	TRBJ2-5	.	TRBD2	TGTGCCAGCAGCTTGGGACTAGGACGAGAGACCCAGTACTTC	CASSLGLGRETQYF
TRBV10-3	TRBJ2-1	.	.	TGTGCCGCAGCATCGTGGGACGCCCTCGGCCGCAATGAGCAGTTCTTC	CAAASWDALGRNEQFF
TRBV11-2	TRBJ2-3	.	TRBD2	TGTGCCAGCAACACCCAGGGCGGGAGCTCAGATACGCAGTATTTT	CASNTQGGSSDTQYF
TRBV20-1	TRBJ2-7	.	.	TGCAGTGCTCTATTAAAGACAGGAAGGTTCTCCTACGAGCAGTACTTC	CSALLKTGRFSYEQYF
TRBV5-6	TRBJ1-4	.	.	TGTGCCAGCAGCAGTCTCCGGGTAACTAATGAAAAACTGTTTTTT	CASSSLRVTNEKLFF
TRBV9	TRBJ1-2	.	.	TGTGCCAGCAGCGTAGACGGGGGCGCGAGGGGCTACACCTTC	CASSVDGGARGYTF
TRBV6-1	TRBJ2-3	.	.	TGTGCCAGCAGACACCGTGGGACTAGCACAGATACGCAGTATTTT	CASRHRGTSTDTQYF